These T cell receptor beta chains were read from a single sample in a study of patients and donors after allogeneic stem cell transplantation. TCRdb called the RT-PCR reads again in MiXCR, with one record for every CDR3 protein. The repertoire holds approximately 200,000 distinct CDR3 sequences, with more than 35% as singletons. Sequenced: blood, either unsorted or a sorted T cell fraction (not recorded which). Receptors originate from a human donor who was either an allogeneic HSCT recipient or a stem cell or donor lymphocyte infusion donor (not recorded which). It is not recorded whose cells these are; they may come from a transplant donor. Both conserved end residues are trimmed from each CDR3.

v_gene	j_gene	CDR3aa
TRBV7-9	TRBJ2-1	ASSFGSAEQF
TRBV20-1	TRBJ1-2	SARGELTGGYYGYT
TRBV12-3/TRBV12-4	TRBJ2-1	ASSLGLAEQF
TRBV7-8	TRBJ2-1	ASSWTSTYNEQF
TRBV9	TRBJ2-1	ASSVVDQGFLAHEQF
TRBV9	TRBJ2-7	ASSAGLAGPEGSEQY
TRBV6-1	TRBJ1-2	ASSETGTGGYT
TRBV7-2	TRBJ1-2	ASSLEGANGYT
TRBV28	TRBJ2-7	ASTQGLEQY
TRBV5-1	TRBJ2-7	ASSLGQGPTYEQY
TRBV9	TRBJ1-1	ASSNRQEGKGTEAF
TRBV15	TRBJ2-3	ATTQGAGTDTQY
TRBV18	TRBJ1-6	ASSELLEDSPLH
TRBV5-1	TRBJ2-2	ASSLARQGLAGELF
TRBV12-3/TRBV12-4	TRBJ2-3	ASSRGGTQY
TRBV12-3/TRBV12-4	TRBJ1-2	ASSLWEGSYYGYT
TRBV5-1	TRBJ2-1	ASSPSDGVAYNEQF
TRBV4-3	TRBJ2-1	ASSQDLEREMGNEQF
TRBV12-3/TRBV12-4	TRBJ1-1	ASSIGPLNTEAF
TRBV7-9	TRBJ2-7	ASSRPNRVLEQY
TRBV12-3/TRBV12-4	TRBJ1-1	ASSPGPEAF
TRBV7-2	TRBJ2-1	ASSFRQGGKF
TRBV15	TRBJ2-3	ATSIDSGSNTQY
TRBV4-1	TRBJ1-2	ASSQTTGEVYGYT
TRBV4-1	TRBJ1-2	ASSHLRTDNYGYT
TRBV5-1	TRBJ1-1	ASSRAAAGVIGTEAF
TRBV29-1	TRBJ1-2	SVVGRAYGYT
TRBV6-2/TRBV6-3	TRBJ2-1	ASSYLRLAEIYNEQF
TRBV29-1	TRBJ1-2	SAPSEWGQGNYGYT
TRBV27	TRBJ2-7	ASSLVVGGYEQY
TRBV20-1	TRBJ2-7	SARDLRSYEQY
TRBV5-1	TRBJ1-3	ASSLESYSGNTIY
TRBV28	TRBJ2-7	ASRPAGDLDEQY
TRBV27	TRBJ1-1	ASSVTGLVTEAF
TRBV6-2/TRBV6-3	TRBJ2-3	ASNLGSGDTQY
TRBV19	TRBJ2-3	ASSLSAPDTQY